This T cell receptor beta chain comes out of a study of control samples from healthy donors and cancer patients. Trimming stripped 0 bases from V and 0 bases from J, with 12 bases between. CDR3 length: 16 residues. Germline V gene lookup returns CDR1 SGHVS and CDR2 FNYEAQ. Produced via immunoSEQ multiplex PCR; TCRdb's table is partial and in-frame only. The sample includes approximately 120,000 clones, 75% to 90% of them seen just once. The chain recombines TRBV7-6 with TRBJ2-7; TRBD2 is a possible D gene (5 bases). This TCR was sampled from a woman aged 45-59 years in good health. The sequenced material came from blood. CDR3 amino acids: CASSLAMRVSSYEQYF. DNA of the CDR3: TGTGCCAGCAGCTTAGCGATGAGGGTCAGCTCCTACGAGCAGTACTTC.